The 23 T cell receptor beta chains listed next were all sequenced from one sample in a study of T-cell reconstitution after alpha-beta-depleted transplantation in children. During its preparation, the TCRbeta library received unique molecular identifiers. MiXCR, run by TCRdb on the PCR reads, gives a single entry per CDR3 protein. The repertoire includes approximately 590,000 distinct CDR3 sequences, about 10% of them detected once, and 4% to 5% sits in the top ten. Sequenced here: PBMCs from the stem cell graft donor, sampled from the stem cell graft. The receptor set was obtained from a human donor who donated a stem cell graft to a child with acute myeloid leukemia.

The chain combines TRBV7-2 with TRBJ2-7, with a possible D match to TRBD2 (6 bases). V lost 0 bases to trimming and J lost 7 bases, with 19 bases between them. Looked up from germline, CDR1 is SGHTA and CDR2 is FQGNSA. The CDR3 runs 16 residues. The CDR3 spells CASSLAMGGVVREQYF. The CDR3 coding sequence is TGTGCCAGCAGCTTAGCGATGGGGGGAGTGGTAAGAGAGCAGTACTTC.

This clonotype was recorded a few times. V usage is TRBV6-2 or TRBV6-3 and J usage is TRBJ2-2, with 7 bases identical to TRBD2. J was trimmed by 6 bases and V by 5 bases; bases with no gene match: 9. The CDR3 spans 15 residues. CDR1 is MNHEY and CDR2 is SVGEGT in the germline V gene. For the CDR3, the DNA is TGTGCCAGCAGTCCCGGAGCGGGAACGTCCGGGGAGCTGTTTTTT. It specifies CASSPGAGTSGELFF.

The CDR3 bases are TGTGCCAGCAGCCCCGGGACAGACCCCGTCGGGGAGCTGTTTTTT. This encodes CASSPGTDPVGELFF. The V call is TRBV11-2, the J call TRBJ2-2; 7 bases are shared with TRBD1. This CDR3 comprises 15 residues. The germline V gene has CDR1 SGHAT and CDR2 FQNNGV. The junction had 10 bases not matched to a gene; V was cut back by 5 bases and J by 7 bases.

Only a few counts were recorded for this clonotype. This chain joins TRBV30 and TRBJ2-3; D remains ambiguous. This CDR3 spans 14 amino acids. V was trimmed by 1 base and J by 2 bases, leaving 10 bases between them. Germline CDR1 and CDR2: GTSNPN and SVGIG (reference sequence). The CDR3 loop reads CAWSEASPTDTQYF. The CDR3 nucleotides read TGTGCCTGGAGTGAAGCGAGCCCCACAGATACGCAGTATTTT.

This clonotype showed up just a few times. The chain couples TRBV20-1 to TRBJ1-2; D call uncertain. CDR1 and CDR2 from the germline V gene are DFQATT and SNEGSKA (reference sequence). V was clipped by 5 bases and J by 6 bases, with 10 bases between them. The length of the CDR3 is 11 residues. The CDR3 coding sequence is TGCAGTGCTCCGTCCGGGGATGGCTACACCTTC. Its translation is CSAPSGDGYTF.

With regard to this clonotype: Being one base from a much bigger clone, this may be a read error. The chain recombines TRBV6-2 or TRBV6-3 with TRBJ2-7, with TRBD2 identical over 8 bases. V was clipped by 8 bases and J by 2 bases; unmatched bases: 5. The CDR3 loop spans 13 amino acids. CDR1 and CDR2 from the germline V gene are MNHEY and SVGEGT. In nucleotides, the CDR3 is TGTGCCAGCCGGACTAGCAGTCCCTACGAGCAGTACTTC. This sequence encodes CASRTSSPYEQYF.

This clonotype occurred a few times. The J gene is TRBJ2-5, the V gene TRBV20-1, with a possible D match to TRBD2 (5 bases). V gave up 6 bases and J gave up 7 bases, with 21 bases separating them. The CDR3 consists of 14 residues. The germline V gene encodes CDR1 DFQATT and CDR2 SNEGSKA (reference sequence). The CDR3 sequence is CSASGLRAIGTQYF. DNA of the CDR3: TGCAGTGCCTCAGGACTCCGTGCAATCGGGACCCAGTACTTC.

V is TRBV28 and J is TRBJ2-4; 9 positions agree with TRBD1. This CDR3 is 15 amino acids long. Germline CDR1 is MDHEN and CDR2 is SYDVKM. V gave up 8 bases and J gave up 1 base; unmatched junction bases: 6. The CDR3 region has the DNA TGTGCCAGCCGACGACAGGGGGTGGCCAAAAACATTCAGTACTTC. It encodes CASRRQGVAKNIQYF.

This clonotype was seen many times. The V call is TRBV5-1, the J call TRBJ2-1; no definite D call. Germline V lookup: CDR1 SGHRS, CDR2 YFSETQ. The length of the CDR3 is 12 residues. V was cut by 0 bases and J by 12 bases, with 10 bases left in between. CDR3 in amino acids: CASSLGFRSQFF. CDR3 in DNA: TGCGCCAGCAGCTTGGGTTTCCGCTCGCAGTTCTTC. Looking up the rest from reference TRBV5-1 and TRBJ2-1 gives the full variable domain: KAGVTQTPRYLIKTRGQQVTLSCSPISGHRSVSWYQQTPGQGLQFLFEYFSETQRNKGNFPGRFSGRQFSNSRSEMNVSTLELGDSALYLCASSLGFRSQFFGPGTRLTVL.

The V gene is TRBV14, the J gene TRBJ1-4; tentatively, D is TRBD1 (6 bases). V lost 4 bases, J lost 8 bases, and 14 bases lay in between. CDR3 length: 14 residues. Germline values: CDR1 SGHDN, CDR2 FVKESK. In DNA, the CDR3 is TGTGCCAGCAGCCCCAGGGGAGTGGGCGAAAAACTGTTTTTT. Amino acid sequence: CASSPRGVGEKLFF. The full variable domain, completed using reference TRBV14 and TRBJ1-4, is EAGVTQFPSHSVIEKGQTVTLRCDPISGHDNLYWYRRVMGKEIKFLLHFVKESKQDESGMPNNRFLAERTGGTYSTLKVQPAELEDSGVYFCASSPRGVGEKLFFGSGTQLSVL.

This clonotype was detected only a few times. This chain connects TRBV7-2 to TRBJ1-5; D gene uncertain. The CDR3 totals 13 residues. Per germline, CDR1 SGHTA and CDR2 FQGNSA. V shed 3 bases and J shed 9 bases, with 12 bases lying between them. The CDR3 nucleotides read TGTGCCAGCAGCTTGATTCTTGGCGGGCCCCAGCATTTT. Amino acids: CASSLILGGPQHF.

The chain carries TRBV7-2 and TRBJ2-4; D is undetermined. This CDR3 has 14 amino acids. The germline gives CDR1 SGHTA, CDR2 FQGNSA. V was shortened by 5 bases and J by 2 bases, with 10 bases between the two germline ends. The CDR3 DNA reads as TGTGCCAGCAGCCCACCGCAGTCCAAAAACATTCAGTACTTC. It translates to CASSPPQSKNIQYF. Variable domain in full (rest from reference TRBV7-2 and TRBJ2-4): GAGVSQSPSNKVTEKGKDVELRCDPISGHTALYWYRQSLGQGLEFLIYFQGNSAPDKSGLPSDRFSAERTGGSVSTLTIQRTQQEDSAVYLCASSPPQSKNIQYFGAGTRLSVL.

There are many counts of this clonotype. The rearrangement uses TRBV10-3 and TRBJ2-1; 10 bases align to TRBD2. CDR3 size: 16 residues. Trimming cost V 6 bases and J 0 bases; bases outside gene matches: 5. Looked up from germline, CDR1 is ENHRY and CDR2 is SYGVKD. CDR3 in amino acids: CAIRVQREGSYNEQFF. CDR3 coding DNA: TGTGCCATCAGAGTCCAGCGGGAGGGCTCCTACAATGAGCAGTTCTTC.

This clonotype occurred a few times. The chain combines TRBV29-1 with TRBJ2-7; 7 bases map to TRBD2. The CDR3 spans 13 residues. CDR1 and CDR2 from the germline V gene are SQVTM and ANQGSEA. The V and J ends lost 7 bases and 0 bases, in that order; junction bases with no gene match: 6. The CDR3 bases are TGCAGCGCCGAGCCTAGCGGCTCCTACGAGCAGTACTTC. Its protein is CSAEPSGSYEQYF.

This clonotype was observed a few times. The chain has TRBV9 and TRBJ2-3; D is uncertain. From germline, CDR1 is SGDLS and CDR2 YYNGEE. This CDR3 has 13 amino acids. With 3 bases removed from V and 4 bases from J, the gap between germline ends came to 9 bases. The CDR3 nucleotides read TGTGCCAGCAGCGCCCTCCAATCAGATACGCAGTATTTT. As protein: CASSALQSDTQYF.

This clonotype has just a few counts. The chain carries TRBV11-2 and TRBJ2-7; 9 positions match TRBD2. Germline CDR1 is SGHAT and CDR2 is FQNNGV. The CDR3 is 15 residues long. The J segment lost 2 bases and the V segment lost 1 base, leaving 3 bases of the junction unmatched. CDR3 coding DNA: TGTGCCAGCAGCTTAGGTAGCGGGGGAGCCTACGAGCAGTACTTC. Translating it yields CASSLGSGGAYEQYF.

This clonotype was seen more than once but under ten times. The chain has TRBV5-1 and TRBJ2-3; possible D gene TRBD2, 6 bases. The CDR3 has 16 amino acids. Between the trimmed V and J ends, which lost 4 bases and 3 bases, there was a span of 18 bases. Per germline, CDR1 SGHRS and CDR2 YFSETQ. The CDR3 region has the DNA TGCGCCAGCAGCGCCCGGGACTCCGAGGGGACAGATACGCAGTATTTT. Its translation: CASSARDSEGTDTQYF.

This clonotype has at least ten counts. V and J are TRBV5-1 and TRBJ2-7; D may be TRBD1 (5 bases). Looked up from germline, CDR1 is SGHRS and CDR2 is YFSETQ. The CDR3 has 14 residues. V lost 2 bases, J lost 3 bases, and 12 bases lay in between. CDR3 sequence (DNA): TGCGCCAGCAGCTTCCGAGACAGTCACTACGAGCAGTACTTC. This codes for CASSFRDSHYEQYF.

In regard to this clonotype: A much more abundant neighbour one base away suggests this may be a read error. This chain connects TRBV24-1 to TRBJ2-1; 8 nucleotides agree with TRBD1. The J call is uncertain, as TRBJ2-7 better fits the DNA end. Per the germline V gene, CDR1 is KGHDR and CDR2 is SFDVKD. This CDR3 is built from 13 residues. The CDR3 spells CATRGTGLNEQYF. The CDR3, as DNA: TGTGCCACCAGAGGGACAGGCCTCAATGAGCAGTACTTC.

This clonotype showed up many times. The chain has TRBV6-5 and TRBJ2-7, with 7 bases fitting TRBD2. CDR3 length equals 15 residues. The J segment lost 0 bases and the V segment lost 2 bases, leaving 4 bases of the junction unmatched. CDR1 is MNHEY, CDR2 SVGAGI, per germline. The CDR3, as DNA: TGTGCCAGCAGTTACCGTGGCGGGAGCTCCTACGAGCAGTACTTC. This translates into CASSYRGGSSYEQYF.

This clonotype turned up a few times. The chain recombines TRBV12-3 or TRBV12-4 with TRBJ1-4; D is undetermined. Trimming stripped 3 bases from V and 5 bases from J, with 10 bases between. The CDR3 sequence is 14 residues long. The CDR3 DNA reads as TGTGCCAGCAGTTTTTCATGGGAGAATGAAAAACTGTTTTTT. It yields the protein CASSFSWENEKLFF.

This clonotype was detected many times. The gene calls are TRBV20-1 and TRBJ2-3; perhaps TRBD1 as D (5 bases). Trimming removed 7 bases from V and 0 bases from J, with 17 bases in between. CDR1 is DFQATT, CDR2 SNEGSKA, per germline (reference sequence). The CDR3 consists of 15 residues. The CDR3: CSGGRDRGSTDTQYF. CDR3 DNA sequence: TGCAGTGGGGGTCGAGACAGAGGAAGCACAGATACGCAGTATTTT.

This clonotype was counted between two and nine times. The chain joins TRBV7-2 to TRBJ1-4; no clear D gene. Germline CDR1 reads SGHTA; CDR2 reads FQGNSA. V was pared by 2 bases and J by 4 bases, with 11 bases between. This CDR3 is 15 amino acids long. The CDR3 DNA reads TGTGCCAGCAGCTTAAATAATCGGTTTAATGAAAAACTGTTTTTT. Amino acid sequence: CASSLNNRFNEKLFF.